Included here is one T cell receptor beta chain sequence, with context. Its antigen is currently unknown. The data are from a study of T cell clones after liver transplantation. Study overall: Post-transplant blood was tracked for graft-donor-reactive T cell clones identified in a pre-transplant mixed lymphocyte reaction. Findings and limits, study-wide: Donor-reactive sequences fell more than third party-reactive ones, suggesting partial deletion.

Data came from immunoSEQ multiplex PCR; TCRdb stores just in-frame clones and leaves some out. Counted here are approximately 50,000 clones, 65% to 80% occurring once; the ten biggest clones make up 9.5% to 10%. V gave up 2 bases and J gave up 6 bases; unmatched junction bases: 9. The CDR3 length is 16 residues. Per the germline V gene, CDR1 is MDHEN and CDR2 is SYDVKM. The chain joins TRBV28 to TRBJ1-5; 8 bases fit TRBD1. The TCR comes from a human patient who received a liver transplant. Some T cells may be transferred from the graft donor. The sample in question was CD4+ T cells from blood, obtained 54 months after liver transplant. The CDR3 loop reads CASSLLTGDAGQPQHF. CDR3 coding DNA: TGTGCCAGCAGTTTACTGACAGGGGATGCGGGTCAGCCCCAGCATTTT.